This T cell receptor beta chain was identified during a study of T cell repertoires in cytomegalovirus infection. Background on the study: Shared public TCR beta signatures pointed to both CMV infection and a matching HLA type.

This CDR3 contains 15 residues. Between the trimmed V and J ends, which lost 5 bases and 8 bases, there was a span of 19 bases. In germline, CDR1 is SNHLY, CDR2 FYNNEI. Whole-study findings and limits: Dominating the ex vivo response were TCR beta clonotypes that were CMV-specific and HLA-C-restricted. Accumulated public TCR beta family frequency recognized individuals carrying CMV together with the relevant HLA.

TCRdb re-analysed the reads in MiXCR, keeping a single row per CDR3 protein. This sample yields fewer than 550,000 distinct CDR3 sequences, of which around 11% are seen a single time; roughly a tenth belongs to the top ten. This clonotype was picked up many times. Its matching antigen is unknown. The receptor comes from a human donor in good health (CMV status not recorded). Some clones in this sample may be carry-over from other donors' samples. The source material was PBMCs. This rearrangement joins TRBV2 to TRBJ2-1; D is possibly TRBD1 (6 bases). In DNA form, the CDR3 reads TGTGCCAGCAGTTTTACAGGGCCCTCTTTGGATGAGCAGTTCTTC. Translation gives CASSFTGPSLDEQFF.